Reported below is one TCR beta chain. The sample is drawn from a study of T-cell reconstitution after alpha-beta-depleted transplantation in children. It was with unique molecular identifiers that the TCRbeta library was prepared. TCRdb called the PCR reads again in MiXCR, with one record for every CDR3 protein. Among about 610,000 distinct CDR3 sequences listed, 10% were seen once. The CDR3 is made up of 14 amino acids. In germline, CDR1 is DFQATT, CDR2 SNEGSKA (reference sequence). V shed 0 bases, J shed 6 bases, and the junction held 6 bases outside the gene matches. The TCR comes from a human donor who donated a stem cell graft to a child with acute myeloid leukemia. The chain combines TRBV20-1 with TRBJ1-1, with 8 positions matching TRBD1. The specimen was PBMCs from the stem cell graft donor, collected from the stem cell graft. CDR3 nucleotide sequence: TGCAGTGCTAGAGATCGGTACAGGGGGGCTGAAGCTTTCTTT. This codes for CSARDRYRGAEAFF.